This TCR beta chain was captured in a study of cytomegalovirus exposure and HLA in healthy donors. Looked up from germline, CDR1 is LGHNA and CDR2 is YNFKEQ. The CDR3 has 12 amino acids. V shed 0 bases and J shed 10 bases, with 6 bases lying between them. Findings and limits, study-wide: Roughly even sequencing depth across donors was the assumption behind the presence/absence analyses.

This clone was seen repeatedly, ten times or more. Its matching antigen is unknown. This PCR relied on a set of 60 Vbeta primers and 13 Jbeta primers. The table came from immunoSEQ multiplex PCR; TCRdb's copy has only in-frame clones and leaves some out. The table includes about 200,000 clones, around 77% detected once. The clonotype was recovered from a woman aged 25 to 39 in good health and CMV-seronegative. The sequencing sample was made of PBMCs. The V and J genes are TRBV4-2 and TRBJ1-4; D is unresolved. The CDR3 sequence: CASSQDEAKLFF. In DNA, the CDR3 is TGTGCCAGCAGCCAAGATGAGGCAAAACTGTTTTTT.